Included here is one TCR beta chain sequence, with context. Its specificity is unknown. Measured with immunoSEQ multiplex PCR; TCRdb has only the in-frame clones, and not every one. Here the sample spans 100,000 to 120,000 clones, around 95% being singletons. The CDR3 consists of 15 residues. Germline assignment: CDR1 GTSNPN and CDR2 SVGIG (reference sequence). Trimming removed 2 bases at V and 6 bases at J, with 20 bases between. This entry belongs to a study of graft-versus-host responses after intestinal transplantation. About the study: Multivisceral, liver-intestinal, or isolated intestinal transplants were received by the recipients. Findings and caveats of the study: An association linked early post-transplant HvG declines with peak circulating GvH clone levels. Present in recipient marrow, GvH clones included some that appeared first in ileum or blood.

The sequence was collected from a human donor who received an intestinal transplant. The chain carries TRBV30 and TRBJ2-7; maybe TRBD1 (6 bases). The sample here was unstimulated CD8+ T cells sorted from spleen or lymph node cells, taken before intestinal transplant. The CDR3 spells CAWSTGSSSVREQYF. DNA for the CDR3: TGTGCCTGGAGTACAGGGTCTTCGTCGGTGCGCGAGCAGTACTTC.